A selection of T cell receptor beta chains follows, all from one sample in a study of Graves' ophthalmopathy and Graves' hyperthyroidism. From the multiplex PCR reads, TCRdb called clonotypes with MiXCR, one entry per CDR3 protein. The sample contains a few hundred thousand distinct CDR3 sequences, under 45% of which appear only once. Material: peripheral blood or thyroid tissue (not recorded which). The receptors were gathered from an adult man with Graves' hyperthyroidism. Both conserved end residues are part of each CDR3. A D gene is named only where the DNA matches it firmly. Only some rows state a clone size, as once, few, many or a class for expanded clones.

clone_size	d_call	v_call	j_call	cdr3_nt	cdr3_aa
.	.	TRBV7-2	TRBJ2-1	TGTGCCAGCAGCTTAGCAAGGAGGGACCAGCTTGACAATGAGCAGTTCTTC	CASSLARRDQLDNEQFF
few	TRBD2	TRBV19	TRBJ2-5	TGTGCCAGCAGTGCGAAGTTAGCGGGGTACCAAGAGACCCAGTACTTC	CASSAKLAGYQETQYF
many	TRBD2	TRBV2	TRBJ2-7	TGTGCCAGCATGCGAACGGGGGGGCGCGAGCAGTACTTC	CASMRTGGREQYF
.	TRBD1	TRBV29-1	TRBJ1-2	TGCAGCGTCTTAAGTTGGGGACAGGGGATGAAATCGTATGGCTACACCTTC	CSVLSWGQGMKSYGYTF
.	TRBD2	TRBV12-5	TRBJ2-2	TGTGCTAGTGGTTTGGTACTGGGCGGGGGGGCCGCCGGGGAGCTGTTTTTT	CASGLVLGGGAAGELFF
.	.	TRBV12-5	TRBJ1-5	TGTGCTAGTGGTCCTAGCGGCTACAATCAGCCCCAGCATTTT	CASGPSGYNQPQHF
.	.	TRBV13	TRBJ2-7	TGTGCCAGCAGATTCGGACTACCGGGCTACGAGCAGTACTTC	CASRFGLPGYEQYF
.	TRBD1	TRBV5-1	TRBJ1-2	TGCGCCAGCAGCCTCGGACAGGGGGCCGGCTACGCCTTC	CASSLGQGAGYAF
many	.	TRBV7-6	TRBJ2-2	TGTGCCAGCAGCTCGACTGGCACCGGGGAGCTGTTTTTT	CASSSTGTGELFF
.	.	TRBV29-1	TRBJ2-7	TGCAGCACCCCAGGGTCCCCTCCCTACGAGCAGTACTTC	CSTPGSPPYEQYF
many	.	TRBV25-1	TRBJ1-4	TGTGCCAGCAGTGGCCATCCAGGGTGGAAGGGAGAAAAACTGTTTTTT	CASSGHPGWKGEKLFF
.	TRBD2	TRBV25-1	TRBJ2-5	TGTGCCAGCGTTGACCCCAGACTAGCGGGGGGGCAAGAGACCCAGTACTTC	CASVDPRLAGGQETQYF
many	.	TRBV12-3/TRBV12-4	TRBJ2-2	TGTGCCAGCAGGAGGGGGAAGGACACCGGGGAGCTGTTTTTT	CASRRGKDTGELFF
.	.	TRBV18	TRBJ1-2	TGTGCCAGCTCACCAGGTTCCTATGGCTACACCTTC	CASSPGSYGYTF
few	.	TRBV9	TRBJ1-1	TGTGCCAGCAGCGTCCTCCCCATGACGGGAAACACTGAAGCTTTCTTT	CASSVLPMTGNTEAFF
many	.	TRBV10-2	TRBJ2-7	TGCGCCAGCAGTGTGACCCCGGACAGGAGCGGGGACTTC	CASSVTPDRSGDF
few	TRBD1	TRBV6-1	TRBJ1-5	TGTGCCAGCAGTACAGGGGCGAGCAATCAGCCCCAGCATTTT	CASSTGASNQPQHF
.	.	TRBV10-3	TRBJ1-1	TGTGCCAGCAGTTACGGAGGGGACTCTGAAGCTTTCTTT	CASSYGGDSEAFF
.	.	TRBV7-9	TRBJ2-3	TGTGCCAGCAGCTTAAGTGAGCGGACGCAGTATTTT	CASSLSERTQYF
.	.	TRBV30	TRBJ2-3	TGTGCCTGGAGTGTTTTGGTTGATACGCAGTATTTT	CAWSVLVDTQYF
.	.	TRBV4-1	TRBJ1-4	TGCGCCAGCAGCCAAGTAAGGGGTCCGGCTAATGAAAAACTGTTTTTT	CASSQVRGPANEKLFF
many	.	TRBV5-1	TRBJ2-2	TGCGCCAGCAGCTCGAATAGCGGCGCGAACACCGGGGAGCTGTTTTTT	CASSSNSGANTGELFF
few	TRBD1	TRBV7-4	TRBJ2-7	TGTGCCAGCTCCCACGAGAGGACAGGGTACTACGAGCAGTACTTC	CASSHERTGYYEQYF
.	.	TRBV7-8	TRBJ1-5	TGTGCCAGCAGCCAGAGTGATGAGCAGCCCCAGCATTTT	CASSQSDEQPQHF
many	.	TRBV29-1	TRBJ1-1	TGCAGCGCCCAGCGGGGGAAAATGAACACTGAAGCTTTCTTT	CSAQRGKMNTEAFF
many	TRBD1	TRBV7-8	TRBJ1-4	TGTGCCAGCAGCCCAGTACAGGGGTATCTTCCAAAACTGTTTTTT	CASSPVQGYLPKLFF
many	TRBD2	TRBV19	TRBJ2-5	TGTGCCAGTAGTGATTGGACTAGCGGGAGGCCGATTCACGGGGAGACCCAGTACTTC	CASSDWTSGRPIHGETQYF
many	.	TRBV24-1	TRBJ1-4	TGTGCCACCAGTGACGCGCGGGCCTCAGGGCCGAAGGAAAAACTGTTTTTT	CATSDARASGPKEKLFF
.	TRBD2	TRBV7-6	TRBJ2-2	TGTGCCAGCAGCTTACGGCGGGGGGGTGCCAGGGAGCCGTTTTTT	CASSLRRGGAREPFF